These T cell receptor beta chains were read from a single sample in a study of T cells in Graves' hyperthyroidism and ophthalmopathy. Each CDR3 protein gets one entry after TCRdb re-called the multiplex PCR reads with MiXCR. Of more than 550,000 distinct CDR3 sequences in the sample, about 45% were seen once. The sample was peripheral blood or thyroid tissue (not recorded which). The receptors here all came from an adult man with Graves' disease, either hyperthyroidism or ophthalmopathy (not recorded which). Both conserved end residues are part of each CDR3. The D gene is left open where the match is weak. The size entry is marked missing in some rows and otherwise reads once, few, many or a size class.

TRBV19	TRBJ1-3	-	-	CASSIPQSSGNTMYF	TGTGCCAGTAGTATTCCACAGAGCTCTGGAAACACCATGTATTTT
TRBV7-2	TRBJ2-7	TRBD1	once	CASSREGRTGDEQYF	TGTGCCAGCAGCCGAGAGGGACGAACAGGGGACGAGCAGTACTTC
TRBV29-1	TRBJ1-1	-	many	CSAHSGMNTEAFF	TGCAGCGCCCACTCGGGGATGAACACTGAAGCTTTCTTT
TRBV7-9	TRBJ1-3	-	many	CASSSTGLGNTIYF	TGTGCCAGCAGCTCCACAGGGTTGGGAAACACCATATATTTT
TRBV29-1	TRBJ2-6	TRBD1	many	CSIAIGRGSSGANVLTF	TGCAGCATAGCGATAGGCAGGGGGAGCTCTGGGGCCAACGTCCTGACTTTC
TRBV20-1	TRBJ1-2	TRBD1	-	CSAGTGLNYGYTF	TGCAGTGCGGGGACAGGGCTTAACTATGGCTACACCTTC
TRBV7-8	TRBJ2-5	TRBD2	many	CASSPGTSSQETQYF	TGTGCCAGCAGCCCCGGGACTAGTTCCCAAGAGACCCAGTACTTC
TRBV29-1	TRBJ1-2	-	-	CSGTMTANYGYTF	TGCAGCGGGACAATGACAGCTAACTATGGCTACACCTTC
TRBV20-1	TRBJ1-5	-	-	CSARGTWDSNQPQNF	TGCAGTGCTAGAGGGACCTGGGATAGCAATCAGCCCCAGAATTTT
TRBV7-9	TRBJ1-1	-	few	CASSLVEYTEAFF	TGTGCCAGCAGCTTAGTTGAATACACTGAAGCTTTCTTT
TRBV20-1	TRBJ2-7	-	-	CSAKAGGGEQYF	TGCAGTGCGAAGGCCGGGGGCGGCGAGCAGTACTTC
TRBV15	TRBJ2-5	TRBD2	-	CATTDGTSGTQETQYF	TGTGCCACGACGGACGGGACTAGCGGGACCCAAGAGACCCAGTACTTC
TRBV10-3	TRBJ2-7	-	many	CAISTGTSTYEQYF	TGTGCCATCAGCACCGGGACTTCCACCTACGAGCAGTACTTC
TRBV11-2	TRBJ1-6	-	few	CASSQEGGGISYNSPLHF	TGCGCCAGCAGCCAAGAAGGAGGGGGAATCTCCTATAATTCACCCCTCCACTTT
TRBV6-1	TRBJ2-7	TRBD1	-	CASSGYRGTYEQYF	TGTGCCAGCAGTGGCTACAGGGGTACCTACGAGCAGTACTTC
TRBV5-1	TRBJ1-1	-	few	CASSLSGSMNTEAFF	TGCGCCAGCAGCTTGTCAGGGAGCATGAACACTGAAGCTTTCTTT
TRBV20-1	TRBJ1-3	-	few	CSARADRPGNTIYF	TGCAGTGCTAGAGCGGACAGACCGGGAAACACCATATATTTT
TRBV20-1	TRBJ1-6	-	-	CSAGREGWNSPLHF	TGCAGTGCTGGCCGGGAGGGGTGGAATTCACCCCTCCACTTT
TRBV7-8	TRBJ1-5	TRBD1	-	CASSQPGQGRNQPQHF	TGCGCCAGCAGCCAACCGGGACAGGGACGCAATCAGCCCCAGCATTTT
TRBV19	TRBJ1-2	-	-	CASSIVGNGYTF	TGTGCCAGTAGTATTGTAGGGAATGGCTACACCTTC
TRBV7-6	TRBJ1-6	-	-	CASSLEQFYNSPLHF	TGTGCCAGCAGCTTAGAGCAGTTCTATAATTCACCCCTCCACTTT
TRBV19	TRBJ2-7	-	-	CVSSFQVLEQYF	TGTGTCAGTAGTTTCCAGGTCTTGGAGCAGTACTTC
TRBV2	TRBJ2-7	-	-	CASRAYSAGVATYEQYF	TGTGCCAGCAGAGCGTACTCCGCAGGGGTAGCAACCTACGAGCAGTACTTC
TRBV7-9	TRBJ1-4	TRBD1	-	CASSDRDSHEKLFF	TGTGCCAGCAGCGACCGGGACAGCCATGAAAAACTGTTTTTT
TRBV20-1	TRBJ1-4	TRBD1	-	CSAEDREFFNEKLFF	TGCAGTGCTGAGGACAGGGAGTTCTTTAATGAAAAACTGTTTTTT
TRBV7-2	TRBJ2-7	-	few	CASSADFSYEQYF	TGTGCCAGCAGCGCGGACTTCTCCTACGAGCAGTACTTC
TRBV15	TRBJ1-6	TRBD1	-	CATSGTGDSPLHF	TGTGCCACCTCCGGGACAGGGGATTCACCCCTCCACTTT
TRBV14	TRBJ1-2	-	many	CASSQGKRGYTF	TGTGCCAGCAGCCAAGGGAAAAGGGGCTACACCTTC
TRBV20-1	TRBJ2-2	-	-	CSANQPGTGELFF	TGCAGTGCTAACCAGCCAGGAACCGGGGAGCTGTTTTTT
TRBV15	TRBJ1-2	-	-	CATGDRNYGYTF	TGTGCCACTGGAGACAGGAACTATGGCTACACCTTC
TRBV2	TRBJ1-6	-	-	CASSYSDGGYSPLHF	TGTGCCAGCAGTTACTCTGACGGGGGATATTCACCCCTCCACTTT
TRBV12-3/TRBV12-4	TRBJ1-3	TRBD1	-	CASSQGQGNTIYF	TGTGCCAGCAGCCAGGGACAGGGAAACACCATATATTTT
TRBV24-1	TRBJ1-2	-	-	CATNDAANYGCTF	TGTGCCACCAATGATGCGGCTAACTATGGCTGCACCTTC
TRBV2	TRBJ1-2	-	-	CASREKGTRGYTF	TGTGCCAGTCGAGAGAAGGGCACGAGAGGCTACACCTTC
TRBV10-3	TRBJ2-5	-	few	CATSDGGTDQETQYF	TGTGCCACCAGTGACGGCGGGACAGACCAAGAGACCCAGTACTTC
TRBV10-3	TRBJ1-2	TRBD1	-	CAISEGTGAYYGYTF	TGTGCCATCAGTGAGGGGACAGGGGCCTACTATGGCTACACCTTC
TRBV29-1	TRBJ1-1	-	-	CSLASAGVTNTEAFF	TGCAGCTTAGCGAGTGCAGGGGTTACGAACACTGAAGCTTTCTTT
TRBV5-1	TRBJ2-5	-	-	CASSLDSLPGETQYF	TGCGCCAGCAGCTTGGACAGCCTGCCGGGCGAGACCCAGTACTTC
TRBV12-3/TRBV12-4	TRBJ1-5	TRBD1	few	CASSIPGQSNQPQHF	TGTGCCAGCAGTATCCCGGGACAGAGCAATCAGCCCCAGCATTTT
TRBV12-3/TRBV12-4	TRBJ1-2	TRBD1	-	CASSPPGQSYGYTF	TGTGCCAGCAGTCCCCCGGGACAGAGCTATGGCTACACCTTC
TRBV10-3	TRBJ1-6	-	once	CASSYFKGLGNSPLHF	TGTGCCAGCAGTTACTTCAAGGGGTTGGGTAATTCACCCCTCCACTTT
TRBV10-2	TRBJ2-7	TRBD2	many	CASRAGLAGYEQYF	TGCGCCAGCAGAGCGGGACTAGCGGGGTACGAGCAGTACTTC
TRBV2	TRBJ1-1	-	many	CASSEEDTRGFF	TGTGCCAGCAGTGAAGAGGACACCCGAGGTTTCTTT
TRBV2	TRBJ1-5	-	-	CASRRTEDQPQHF	TGTGCCAGCCGCCGGACAGAGGATCAGCCCCAGCATTTT
TRBV9	TRBJ1-2	TRBD1	few	CASSLYDRVGGYTF	TGTGCCAGCAGTTTATACGACAGGGTGGGTGGCTACACCTTC
TRBV2	TRBJ2-7	TRBD1	many	CASTPGQGAREQYF	TGTGCCAGCACCCCTGGACAGGGGGCAAGGGAGCAGTACTTC
TRBV7-9	TRBJ2-5	TRBD1	few	CASSWAGGRETQYF	TGTGCCAGCAGCTGGGCAGGGGGCCGAGAGACCCAGTACTTC
TRBV25-1	TRBJ1-1	-	-	CASSATDMNTEAFF	TGTGCCAGCAGTGCGACAGATATGAACACTGAAGCTTTCTTT
TRBV7-9	TRBJ2-5	-	many	CASSLAPVGETQYF	TGTGCCAGCAGCTTAGCGCCAGTAGGAGAGACCCAGTACTTC
TRBV7-9	TRBJ2-6	TRBD2	many	CASSPAGGAGANVLTF	TGTGCCAGCAGCCCTGCGGGGGGCGCTGGGGCCAACGTCCTGACTTTC
TRBV25-1	TRBJ1-4	-	-	CASSESGRGEFNEKLFF	TGTGCCAGCAGTGAATCGGGACGCGGAGAATTTAATGAAAAACTGTTTTTT
TRBV20-1	TRBJ2-7	-	-	CSARSGGTVSYEQYF	TGCAGTGCTAGAAGTGGAGGGACGGTCTCCTACGAGCAGTACTTC
TRBV12-3/TRBV12-4	TRBJ1-3	-	few	CASSFGRSKDIYF	TGTGCCAGCAGTTTCGGGCGGAGCAAGGACATATATTTT